The clone carrying this TCR beta chain was found many times. The antigen is undetermined. The sample originates from a study of neurological immune-mediated disorders. Study outcomes and limitations: HTLV-1-associated myelopathy displayed the greatest TCR clonal expansion, and multiple sclerosis exhibited the smallest, lower than that of healthy controls.

This CDR3 has 11 residues. Per the germline V gene, CDR1 is DFQATT and CDR2 is SNEGSKA (reference sequence). Trimming took off 6 bases at V and 2 bases at J, with 7 bases between the two ends. As for time point: longitudinal time-point 2. The cDNA was produced through 5'RACE with 10-nucleotide random UMIs. TCRdb independently ran MiXCR on the 5' RACE reads; one entry per CDR3 protein. Of 100,000 or so distinct CDR3 sequences in the sample, approximately 13% were seen once. This TCR derives from a female donor with HTLV-1-associated myelopathy (HAM/TSP). The specimen sequenced was PBMCs. This chain uses TRBV20-1 with TRBJ1-2, with D uncertain. The CDR3 DNA reads as TGCAGTGCCCGCCTAAACTATGGCTACACCTTC. Translating gives CSARLNYGYTF.